The source of this TCR beta chain is a study of shared clonotypes between healthy human individuals. Study-wide points: Generation of non-shared clonotypes was less probable than generation of clonotypes shared by all four donors.

Trimming removed 3 bases from V and 3 bases from J; junction bases left unmatched: 3. The CDR3 contains 15 residues. Germline loops: CDR1 LNHDA, CDR2 SQIVND (reference sequence). Generated by immunoSEQ multiplex PCR, the TCRdb table keeps only in-frame clones and is missing some. This table holds approximately 940,000 clones, about three quarters found once. This clone was seen only a few times. What it binds is not known. Within the sample, other DNA sequences also encode this same CDR3. J is TRBJ1-1 and V is TRBV19, with TRBD1 identical over 11 bases. The material sequenced was memory CD4+ T cells sorted from blood. Subset of the sample: CD45RA-negative fraction. The origin of this receptor is a man aged 18 to 30 in good health. The CDR3: CASSIGQGAYTEAFF. In DNA, the CDR3 is TGTGCCAGTAGTATCGGACAGGGGGCTTACACTGAAGCTTTCTTT.